Reported below is one T cell receptor (beta chain). Other nucleotide sequences in the sample specify the same CDR3. The sample originates from a study of blood T cell repertoires in COVID-19. Study at large: The origin of the acute and convalescent COVID-19 samples was the United States, Italy and Spain. T cells, B-cell-depleted T cells, or PBMCs provided the cDNA or gDNA that served as material.

As processed by the authors: The authors estimated nucleated cell counts from reference gene primer amplification. Repertoires were generated with immunoSEQ multiplex PCR, while TCRdb's copy carries only in-frame clones and drops some. V and J calls and clone size follow that table, whereas D and trimming were derived from the DNA. The table has 200,000 to 250,000 clones, approximately 79% seen once; the top ten hold around 4.1%. J lost 4 bases, V lost 6 bases, and 4 bases had no gene match. The length of the CDR3 is 13 residues. This sequence was found in a woman in her forties with active or convalescent COVID-19. Sequencing was done on a sample of peripheral blood. The chain couples TRBV12-3 or TRBV12-4 to TRBJ2-7, with 9 positions matching TRBD1. CDR3 coding DNA: TGTGCCAGCAGACGACAGGGGGTATACGAGCAGTACTTC. Its translation: CASRRQGVYEQYF.